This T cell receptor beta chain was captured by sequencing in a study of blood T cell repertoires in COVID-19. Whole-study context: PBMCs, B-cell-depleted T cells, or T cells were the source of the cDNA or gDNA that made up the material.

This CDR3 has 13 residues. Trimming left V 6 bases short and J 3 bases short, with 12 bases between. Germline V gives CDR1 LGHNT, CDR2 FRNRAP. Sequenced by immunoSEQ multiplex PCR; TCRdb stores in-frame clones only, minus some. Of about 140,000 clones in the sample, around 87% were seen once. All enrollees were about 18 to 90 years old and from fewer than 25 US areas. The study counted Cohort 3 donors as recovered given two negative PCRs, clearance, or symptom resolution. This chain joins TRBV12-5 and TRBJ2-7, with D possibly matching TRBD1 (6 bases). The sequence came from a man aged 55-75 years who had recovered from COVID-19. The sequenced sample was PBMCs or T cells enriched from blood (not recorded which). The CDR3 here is CASGPDRIYEQYF. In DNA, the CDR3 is TGTGCTAGTGGCCCCGACAGGATCTACGAGCAGTACTTC.